This passage covers 27 T cell receptor beta chains from one sample sequenced in a study of cytomegalovirus exposure and HLA in healthy donors. This PCR relied on a set of 60 Vbeta primers and 13 Jbeta primers. Sequenced by immunoSEQ multiplex PCR; TCRdb stores in-frame clones only, minus some. Here the sample spans approximately 160,000 clones, about 80% being singletons. Source material: PBMCs. These receptors originate from a man younger than 40 in good health and CMV-seropositive.

This chain connects TRBV28 to TRBJ2-5; 10 nucleotides align to TRBD2. In germline, CDR1 is MDHEN, CDR2 SYDVKM. With 6 bases clipped from V and 5 bases from J, the junction kept 3 bases outside the gene matches. There are 13 residues in the CDR3. CDR3 coding DNA: TGTGCCAGCAGCTTAGCGGGAGGCGAGACCCAGTACTTC. It translates to CASSLAGGETQYF.

The V gene is TRBV5-6, the J gene TRBJ1-2, with TRBD1 matching 11 bases. V dropped 3 bases and J dropped 4; count of bases not matched to a gene: 2. Germline V lookup: CDR1 SGHDT, CDR2 YYEEEE. The CDR3 is 14 amino acids. The CDR3 loop reads CASSWGQGVYGYTF. The DNA of the CDR3 is TGTGCCAGCAGCTGGGGACAGGGGGTCTATGGCTACACCTTC.

The chain joins TRBV28 to TRBJ1-1, with D unresolved. CDR3 length: 11 residues. V lost 8 bases to trimming and J lost 4 bases, with 8 bases between them. Germline CDR1 MDHEN, CDR2 SYDVKM. DNA of the CDR3: TGTGCCAGCCTCTACAGCACTGAAGCTTTCTTT. Residues: CASLYSTEAFF.

Note on this clone: Mismatch with germline at one junction end may stem from a read error. This chain joins TRBV5-4 and TRBJ2-6; D is perhaps TRBD1 (5 bases). The CDR3 has 15 residues. CDR1 and CDR2 (germline): SGHNT, YYREEE (reference sequence). CDR3 bases: TGTGCCAGCAGGATGGAGATCTCTGGGGCCAACGGCCTGACTTTC. Translation: CASRMEISGANGLTF.

The CDR3 reads CATRVGNTEAFF. The DNA of the CDR3 is TGTGCCACCCGGGTAGGAAACACTGAAGCTTTCTTT. V usage is TRBV6-5 and J usage is TRBJ1-1; no clear D gene. Germline CDR1 reads MNHEY; CDR2 reads SVGAGI. The CDR3 totals 12 residues. V shed 10 bases and J shed 2 bases, with 11 bases lying between them.

The chain carries TRBV30 and TRBJ1-5; D gene uncertain. CDR1 GTSNPN and CDR2 SVGIG come from the germline V gene (reference sequence). CDR3 length equals 13 residues. V lost 5 bases and J lost 7, with 15 bases in between. The CDR3 loop is CAWAVVSGQPQHF. CDR3 nucleotide sequence: TGTGCCTGGGCGGTCGTGTCGGGACAGCCCCAGCATTTT.

The chain is built from TRBV5-4 and TRBJ2-2, with D maybe TRBD1 (6 bases). The CDR3 totals 16 residues. From germline, CDR1 is SGHNT and CDR2 YYREEE (reference sequence). Trimming took off 4 bases at V and 6 bases at J, with 19 bases between the two ends. The CDR3 protein is CASSPRPQQGAGELFF. The CDR3 DNA is TGTGCCAGCAGCCCCCGACCCCAACAGGGTGCCGGGGAGCTGTTTTTT.

With respect to this clone: An end of the junction does not agree with germline; a read error may underlie this. The chain carries TRBV7-9 and TRBJ1-1, with D maybe TRBD1 (6 bases). This CDR3 region has 10 residues. Germline V gene lookup returns CDR1 SEHNR and CDR2 FQNEAQ (reference sequence). CDR3 sequence reads: CSSSFPGTNF. CDR3 nucleotides: TGTTCCAGCAGCTTCCCAGGGACAAACTTT.

CDR3 in amino acids: CASSDGTVYNQPQHF. In DNA form, the CDR3 reads TGCGCCAGCAGCGATGGGACAGTGTACAATCAGCCCCAGCATTTT. The chain recombines TRBV5-1 with TRBJ1-5; TRBD1 matches 7 bases. Germline V gives CDR1 SGHRS, CDR2 YFSETQ. The CDR3 loop spans 15 amino acids. The V and J ends lost 4 bases and 3 bases, in that order; junction bases with no gene match: 7.

For the CDR3, the DNA is TGCAGCGCCCAGATTCCTTCGAACACCGGGGAGCTGTTTTTT. It translates to CSAQIPSNTGELFF. V gene TRBV29-1 combines with J gene TRBJ2-2; D call uncertain. This CDR3 contains 14 residues. Per the germline V gene, CDR1 is SQVTM and CDR2 is ANQGSEA. The V end lost 7 bases, the J end lost 0 bases, and 12 bases lay between the germline ends.

V and J are TRBV28 and TRBJ2-5; TRBD2 might be the D (6 bases). The V and J ends lost 2 bases and 1 base respectively, with 8 bases between them. The CDR3 covers 14 residues. Per germline, CDR1 MDHEN and CDR2 SYDVKM. CDR3 nucleotide sequence: TGTGCCAGCAGTTTAGCCGGGAGCCAAGAGACCCAGTACTTC. It is translated as CASSLAGSQETQYF. Complete variable domain (other parts from reference TRBV28 and TRBJ2-5): DVKVTQSSRYLVKRTGEKVFLECVQDMDHENMFWYRQDPGLGLRLIYFSYDVKMKEKGDIPEGYSVSREKKERFSLILESASTNQTSMYLCASSLAGSQETQYFGPGTRLLVL.

The sample holds a few counts of this clone. At one end the junction does not follow the germline gene, possibly because of a read error. V is TRBV27 and J is TRBJ2-2; weak D call: TRBD1 (5 bases). This CDR3 has 12 amino acids. CDR1 is MNHEY and CDR2 is SMNVEV in the germline V gene (reference sequence). The CDR3 nucleotides read TGTGCCAGCAGGCAGGACACCCGGGAGCTGTTTTTT. As protein: CASRQDTRELFF.

Points on this clone: The same CDR3 is also encoded by other DNA sequences in this sample. The chain employs TRBV13 and TRBJ2-2; D uncertain. Trimming took off 6 bases at V and 4 bases at J, with 12 bases between the two ends. This CDR3 spans 14 amino acids. CDR1 and CDR2 (germline): PRHDT, FYEKMQ (reference sequence). CDR3 bases: TGTGCCAGCAGACCTCGGTCCCTCACCGGGGAGCTGTTTTTT. It codes for CASRPRSLTGELFF.

This clone was detected only once. The J gene is TRBJ2-7, the V gene TRBV28, with 8 bases identical to TRBD2. Germline V gives CDR1 MDHEN, CDR2 SYDVKM. With V trimmed by 5 bases and J by 6 bases, 6 bases remained unmatched. This CDR3 spans 13 amino acids. The CDR3 nucleotides are TGTGCCAGCAGTAGGACTAGCCGCGGCGAGCAGTACTTC. The encoded protein is CASSRTSRGEQYF.

The chain uses TRBV11-2 and TRBJ1-4; 11 nucleotides line up with TRBD1. The CDR3 loop spans 19 amino acids. Germline CDR1 and CDR2: SGHAT and FQNNGV. J was trimmed by 0 bases and V by 1 base; bases with no gene match: 7. The CDR3 nucleotides are TGTGCCAGCAGCTTAGCCCTGGGGGGACAGGGGGCAACTAATGAAAAACTGTTTTTT. Translated: CASSLALGGQGATNEKLFF.

This clone was detected a few times. The chain couples TRBV7-9 to TRBJ2-7; 9 positions match TRBD2. The CDR3 loop spans 14 amino acids. Germline-derived CDR1 and CDR2 are SEHNR and FQNEAQ (reference sequence). V gave up 4 bases and J gave up 5 bases; unmatched junction bases: 6. The CDR3 protein is CASSSPGLANEQYF. The CDR3 DNA is TGTGCCAGCAGCTCACCGGGACTAGCCAACGAGCAGTACTTC.

This clone was seen a single time. This chain links TRBV7-2 with TRBJ2-7, with 8 bases aligning to TRBD2. Germline CDR1 is SGHTA and CDR2 is FQGNSA. V lost 1 base, J lost 6 bases, and 8 bases stayed unmatched. CDR3 length: 15 amino acids. CDR3 DNA: TGTGCCAGCAGCTTAGGTCTTAGCGGGGTCCTCGAGCAGTACTTC. Translating gives CASSLGLSGVLEQYF.

The chain joins TRBV6-1 to TRBJ1-1; D remains unclear. The CDR3 is 15 residues long. Germline lookup yields CDR1 MNHNS and CDR2 SASEGT. V lost 1 base and J lost 0, with 9 bases in between. This CDR3 is CASSEGGPVNTEAFF. Written as DNA, the CDR3 is TGTGCCAGCAGTGAAGGCGGGCCAGTGAACACTGAAGCTTTCTTT.

This clone is a singleton in its sample. The rearrangement uses TRBV7-9 and TRBJ1-1; D is possibly TRBD1 (5 bases). Germline CDR1 reads SEHNR; CDR2 reads FQNEAQ (reference sequence). The V gene lost 5 bases and the J gene lost 0 bases, with 16 bases spanning the gap. The CDR3 consists of 16 residues. CDR3 in DNA: TGTGCCAGCAGCCCGATCGTGGGGGGGATGAACACTGAAGCTTTCTTT. Its translation is CASSPIVGGMNTEAFF.

This clone came up once. V is TRBV13 and J is TRBJ2-2, with D tentatively TRBD1 (5 bases). CDR3 length: 15 amino acids. The germline V and J ends were trimmed by 3 bases and 3 bases, with 11 bases remaining between them. In germline, CDR1 is PRHDT, CDR2 FYEKMQ (reference sequence). The chain's CDR3 is CASSFGAPDTGELFF. The DNA of the CDR3 is TGTGCCAGCAGCTTTGGGGCGCCGGACACCGGGGAGCTGTTTTTT.

The sample holds a few counts of this clone. Relative to the germline gene, one junction end is altered; a read error may explain this. Other DNA sequences in this specimen translate into the identical CDR3. V and J are TRBV7-2 and TRBJ1-2, with D tentatively TRBD1 (6 bases). The CDR3 runs to 13 residues. From germline, CDR1 is SGHTA and CDR2 FQGNSA. CDR3 protein: CASSLRGVGGYTF. DNA of the CDR3: TGCGCCAGCAGCCTCAGGGGAGTAGGAGGCTACACCTTC.

This rearrangement joins TRBV14 to TRBJ2-7, with 8 bases that match TRBD2. This CDR3 has 14 amino acids. Per the germline V gene, CDR1 is SGHDN and CDR2 is FVKESK. With V trimmed by 4 bases and J by 2 bases, 4 bases remained unmatched. CDR3 nucleotide sequence: TGTGCCAGCAGCCCCTTAGCGGGACCCTACGAGCAGTACTTC. Translated, it gives CASSPLAGPYEQYF.

This clone was seen only once. This chain connects TRBV4-1 to TRBJ1-1, with no clear D. The germline V gene has CDR1 MGHRA and CDR2 YSYEKL. The CDR3 has 14 amino acids. V was cut by 3 bases and J by 4 bases, with 12 bases left in between. The DNA for the CDR3 is TGCGCCAGCAGCCAGGGCGGGAGCGGCACTGAAGCTTTCTTT. It encodes CASSQGGSGTEAFF.

The gene calls are TRBV7-9 and TRBJ1-4; the match to TRBD1 covers 9 bases. CDR1 is SEHNR and CDR2 is FQNEAQ in the germline V gene (reference sequence). J gave up 7 bases and V 5 bases, and 8 bases lay outside the gene matches. The CDR3 consists of 15 residues. The CDR3 DNA reads as TGTGCCAGCAGCCTGGACAGGGGTCGAGGTGAAAAACTGTTTTTT. Amino acid sequence: CASSLDRGRGEKLFF.

The chain joins TRBV19 to TRBJ2-1; possible D gene TRBD2, 6 bases. CDR1 is LNHDA, CDR2 SQIVND, per germline (reference sequence). Trimming pared 7 bases from V and 2 bases from J, leaving 18 bases between. The length of the CDR3 is 16 residues. CDR3 region: CASTSVSGSTYNEQFF. The CDR3 nucleotides read TGTGCCAGTACCAGCGTGAGCGGGTCGACCTACAATGAGCAGTTCTTC.

This clone came up once. A read error may produce the germline difference seen at one junction end. The J gene is TRBJ2-3, the V gene TRBV27, with D perhaps TRBD1 (5 bases). The CDR3 length is 15 residues. Germline CDR1 reads MNHEY; CDR2 reads SMNVEV (reference sequence). The chain's CDR3 is CASSRYLLDTNTQYF. The CDR3, as DNA: TGTGCCAGCAGTCGGTACTTATTGGACACAAATACGCAGTATTTT.

The CDR3 sequence: CSGHRGRTEAFF. CDR3 nucleotides: TGCAGCGGTCACAGGGGGCGTACTGAAGCTTTCTTT. This chain uses TRBV29-1 with TRBJ1-1; 9 nucleotides align to TRBD1. Germline V gives CDR1 SQVTM, CDR2 ANQGSEA. The CDR3 consists of 12 residues. V was clipped by 7 bases and J by 5 bases; unmatched bases: 5.